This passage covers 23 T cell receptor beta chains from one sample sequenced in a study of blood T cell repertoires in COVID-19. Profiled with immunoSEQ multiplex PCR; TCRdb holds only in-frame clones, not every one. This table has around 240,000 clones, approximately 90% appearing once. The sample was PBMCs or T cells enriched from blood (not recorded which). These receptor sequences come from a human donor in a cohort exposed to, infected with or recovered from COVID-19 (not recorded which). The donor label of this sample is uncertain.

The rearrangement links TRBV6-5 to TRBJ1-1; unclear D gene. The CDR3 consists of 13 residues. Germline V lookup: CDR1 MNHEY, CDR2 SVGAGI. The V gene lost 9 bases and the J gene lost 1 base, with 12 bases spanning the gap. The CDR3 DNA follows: TGTGCCAGGGTCGAGAGTGAGAACACTGAAGCTTTCTTT. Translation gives CARVESENTEAFF.

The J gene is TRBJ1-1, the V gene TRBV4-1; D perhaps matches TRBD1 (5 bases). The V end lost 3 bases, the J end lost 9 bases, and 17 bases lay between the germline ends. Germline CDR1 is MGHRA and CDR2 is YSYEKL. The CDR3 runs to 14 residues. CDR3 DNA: TGCGCCAGCAGCCAGATTGGACAAAGGGATAAAGCTTTCTTT. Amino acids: CASSQIGQRDKAFF.

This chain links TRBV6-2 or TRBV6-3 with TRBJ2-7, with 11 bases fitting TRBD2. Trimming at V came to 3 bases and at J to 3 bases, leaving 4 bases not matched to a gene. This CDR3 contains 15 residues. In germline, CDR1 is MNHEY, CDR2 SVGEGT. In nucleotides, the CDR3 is TGTGCCAGCAGTTATTCTAGCGGGGGGAACTACGAGCAGTACTTC. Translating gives CASSYSSGGNYEQYF.

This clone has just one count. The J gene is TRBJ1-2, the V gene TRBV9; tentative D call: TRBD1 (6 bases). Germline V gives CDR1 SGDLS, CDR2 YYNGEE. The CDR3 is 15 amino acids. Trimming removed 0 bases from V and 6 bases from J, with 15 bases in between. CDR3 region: CASSVVGSYRDGYTF. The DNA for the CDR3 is TGTGCCAGCAGCGTAGTAGGGAGTTACAGGGATGGCTACACCTTC.

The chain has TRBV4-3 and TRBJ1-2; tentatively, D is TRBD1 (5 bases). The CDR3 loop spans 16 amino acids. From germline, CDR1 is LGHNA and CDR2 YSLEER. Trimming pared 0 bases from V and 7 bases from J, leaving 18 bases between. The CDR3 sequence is CASSQDSGGVVGGYTF. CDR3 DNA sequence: TGCGCCAGCAGCCAAGATAGCGGGGGGGTTGTTGGTGGCTACACCTTC.

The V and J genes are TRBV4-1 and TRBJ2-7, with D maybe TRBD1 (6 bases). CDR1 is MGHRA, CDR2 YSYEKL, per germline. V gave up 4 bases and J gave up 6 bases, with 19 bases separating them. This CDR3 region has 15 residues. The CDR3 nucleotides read TGCGCCAGCAGCCCGAATTTCGGCAGGGGCGGCGAGCAGTACTTC. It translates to CASSPNFGRGGEQYF.

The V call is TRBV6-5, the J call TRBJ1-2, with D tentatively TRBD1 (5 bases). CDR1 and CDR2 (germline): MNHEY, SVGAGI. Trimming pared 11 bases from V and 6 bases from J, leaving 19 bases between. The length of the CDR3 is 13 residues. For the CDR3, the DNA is TGTGCCGTTCGCAGGGTTTTCGCGGATGGCTACACCTTC. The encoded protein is CAVRRVFADGYTF.

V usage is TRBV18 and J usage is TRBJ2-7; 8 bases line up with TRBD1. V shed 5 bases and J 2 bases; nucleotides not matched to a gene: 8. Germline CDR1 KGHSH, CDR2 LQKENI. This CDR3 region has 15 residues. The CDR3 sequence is CASSTTGTGTYEQYF. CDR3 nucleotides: TGTGCCAGCTCAACAACCGGGACAGGAACCTACGAGCAGTACTTC.

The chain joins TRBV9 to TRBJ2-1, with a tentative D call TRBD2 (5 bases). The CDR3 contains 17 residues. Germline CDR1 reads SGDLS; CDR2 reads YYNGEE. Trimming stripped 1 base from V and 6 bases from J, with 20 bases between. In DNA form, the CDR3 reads TGTGCCAGCAGCGTAACCCTACTACTAGGCCCGGGCAATGAGCAGTTCTTC. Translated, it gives CASSVTLLLGPGNEQFF.

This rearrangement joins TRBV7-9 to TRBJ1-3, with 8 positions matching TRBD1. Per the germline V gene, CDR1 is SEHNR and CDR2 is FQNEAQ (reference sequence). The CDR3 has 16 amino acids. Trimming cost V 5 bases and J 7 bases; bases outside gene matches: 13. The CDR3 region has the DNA TGTGCCAGCAGCGCTCGACAGGGGTCCGTGGCCAACACCATATATTTT. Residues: CASSARQGSVANTIYF.

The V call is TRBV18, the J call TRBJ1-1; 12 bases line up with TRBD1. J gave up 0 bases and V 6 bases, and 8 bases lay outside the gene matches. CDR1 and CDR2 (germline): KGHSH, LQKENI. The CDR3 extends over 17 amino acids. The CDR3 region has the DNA TGTGCCAGCTCGGGACAGGGGGCTGGGAGCATGAACACTGAAGCTTTCTTT. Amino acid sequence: CASSGQGAGSMNTEAFF.

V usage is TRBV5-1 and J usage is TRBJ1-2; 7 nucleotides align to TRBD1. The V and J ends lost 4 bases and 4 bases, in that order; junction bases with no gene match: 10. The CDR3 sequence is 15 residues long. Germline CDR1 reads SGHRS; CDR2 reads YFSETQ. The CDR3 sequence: CASSPFGDSSYGYTF. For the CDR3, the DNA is TGCGCCAGCAGCCCATTTGGGGACAGCTCCTATGGCTACACCTTC.

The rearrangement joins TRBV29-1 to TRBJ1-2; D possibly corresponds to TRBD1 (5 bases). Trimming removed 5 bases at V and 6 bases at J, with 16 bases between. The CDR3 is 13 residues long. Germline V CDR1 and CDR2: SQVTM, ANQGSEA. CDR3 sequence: CSVRGRSNDGYTF. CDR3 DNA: TGCAGCGTTCGGGGGAGGTCAAACGATGGCTACACCTTC.

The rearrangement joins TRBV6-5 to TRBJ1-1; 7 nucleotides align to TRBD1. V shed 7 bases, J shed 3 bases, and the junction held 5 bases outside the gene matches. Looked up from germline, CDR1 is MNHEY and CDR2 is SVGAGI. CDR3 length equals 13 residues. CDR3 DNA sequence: TGTGCCAGCACTCTCAGGGGGGACACTGAAGCTTTCTTT. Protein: CASTLRGDTEAFF.

CDR3 in amino acids: CASSYSLWTQETQYF. Here the CDR3 DNA reads TGTGCCAGCAGTTATTCGCTCTGGACACAAGAGACCCAGTACTTC. This chain connects TRBV6-5 to TRBJ2-5, with D possibly TRBD1 on 5 matching bases. Trimming pared 3 bases from V and 2 bases from J, leaving 13 bases between. The CDR3 loop spans 15 amino acids. Germline-derived CDR1 and CDR2 are MNHEY and SVGAGI.

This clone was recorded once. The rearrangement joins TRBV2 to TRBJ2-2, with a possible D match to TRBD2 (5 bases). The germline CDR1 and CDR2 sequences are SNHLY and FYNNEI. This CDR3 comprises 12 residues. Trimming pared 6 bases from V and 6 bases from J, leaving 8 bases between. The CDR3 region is CASRVGAGELFF. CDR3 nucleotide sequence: TGTGCCAGCAGAGTCGGGGCCGGGGAGCTGTTTTTT.

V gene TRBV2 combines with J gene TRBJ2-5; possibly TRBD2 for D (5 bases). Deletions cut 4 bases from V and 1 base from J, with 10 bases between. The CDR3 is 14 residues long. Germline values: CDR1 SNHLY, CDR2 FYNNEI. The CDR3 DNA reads TGTGCCAGCAGTGGAGGGTGGACCCAAGAGACCCAGTACTTC. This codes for CASSGGWTQETQYF.

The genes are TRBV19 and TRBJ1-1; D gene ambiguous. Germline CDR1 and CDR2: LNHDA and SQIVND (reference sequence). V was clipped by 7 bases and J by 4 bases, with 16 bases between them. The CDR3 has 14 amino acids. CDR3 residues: CASTGEGSSTEAFF. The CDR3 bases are TGTGCCAGTACCGGGGAGGGATCGAGCACTGAAGCTTTCTTT. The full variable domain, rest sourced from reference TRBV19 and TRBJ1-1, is DGGITQSPKYLFRKEGQNVTLSCEQNLNHDAMYWYRQDPGQGLRLIYYSQIVNDFQKGDIAEGYSVSREKKESFPLTVTSAQKNPTAFYLCASTGEGSSTEAFFGQGTRLTVV.

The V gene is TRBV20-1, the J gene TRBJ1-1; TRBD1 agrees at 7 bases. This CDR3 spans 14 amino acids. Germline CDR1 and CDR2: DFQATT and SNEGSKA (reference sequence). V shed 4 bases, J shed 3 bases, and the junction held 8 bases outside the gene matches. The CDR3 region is CSATDRVADTEAFF. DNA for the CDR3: TGCAGTGCTACTGACAGGGTGGCGGACACTGAAGCTTTCTTT.

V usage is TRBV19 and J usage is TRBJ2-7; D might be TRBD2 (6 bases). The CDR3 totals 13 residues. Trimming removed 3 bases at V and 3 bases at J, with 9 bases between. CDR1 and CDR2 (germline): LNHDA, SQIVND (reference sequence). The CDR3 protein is CASSIPSDYEQYF. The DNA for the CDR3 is TGTGCCAGTAGTATCCCTAGCGACTACGAGCAGTACTTC.

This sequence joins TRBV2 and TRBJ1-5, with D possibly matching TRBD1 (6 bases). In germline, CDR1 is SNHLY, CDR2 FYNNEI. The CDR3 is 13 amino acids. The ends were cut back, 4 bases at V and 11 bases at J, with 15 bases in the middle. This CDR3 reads CASSGAGDGSQHF. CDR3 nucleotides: TGTGCCAGCAGTGGGGCAGGGGATGGATCCCAGCATTTT. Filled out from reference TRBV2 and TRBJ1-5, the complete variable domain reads EPEVTQTPSHQVTQMGQEVILRCVPISNHLYFYWYRQILGQKVEFLVSFYNNEISEKSEIFDDQFSVERPDGSNFTLKIRSTKLEDSAMYFCASSGAGDGSQHFGDGTRLSIL.

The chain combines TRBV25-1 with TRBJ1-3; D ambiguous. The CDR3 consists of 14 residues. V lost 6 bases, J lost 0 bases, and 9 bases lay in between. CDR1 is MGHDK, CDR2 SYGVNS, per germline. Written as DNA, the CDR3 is TGTGCCAGCAGGGAGCTCAACTCTGGAAACACCATATATTTT. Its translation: CASRELNSGNTIYF. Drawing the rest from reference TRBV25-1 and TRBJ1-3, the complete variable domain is EADIYQTPRYLVIGTGKKITLECSQTMGHDKMYWYQQDPGMELHLIHYSYGVNSTEKGDLSSESTVSRIRTEHFPLTLESARPSHTSQYLCASRELNSGNTIYFGEGSWLTVV.

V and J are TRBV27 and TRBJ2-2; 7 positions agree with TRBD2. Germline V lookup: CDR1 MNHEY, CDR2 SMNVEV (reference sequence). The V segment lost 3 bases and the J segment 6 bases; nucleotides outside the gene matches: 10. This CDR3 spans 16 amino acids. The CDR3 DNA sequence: TGTGCCAGCAGTTTTAGGATCCGGGGGGTCCCCGGGGAGCTGTTTTTT. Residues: CASSFRIRGVPGELFF.